Listed here are 18 T cell receptor beta chains from one sample, sequenced in a study of shared clonotypes between healthy human individuals. Assay used: immunoSEQ multiplex PCR; TCRdb lists only in-frame clones, some missing. The sample includes fewer than 1.6 million clones, less than 99% of them seen just once. Sequencing used naive CD4+ T cells sorted from blood. Subset indicated: CD45RA+ positively selected. The receptors shown here come from a man aged 25-45 years in good health.

The V call is TRBV5-1, the J call TRBJ2-2; TRBD2 aligns across 7 bases. The V and J ends lost 1 base and 8 bases, in that order; junction bases with no gene match: 2. The CDR3 spans 13 residues. Germline values: CDR1 SGHRS, CDR2 YFSETQ. The CDR3 DNA reads as TGCGCCAGCAGCTTGCCGGGAGGAGGGGAGCTGTTTTTT. This translates into CASSLPGGGELFF.

This chain uses TRBV5-4 with TRBJ2-1, with 10 bases fitting TRBD2. The CDR3 consists of 14 residues. V lost 1 base, J lost 11 bases, and 6 bases stayed unmatched. From germline, CDR1 is SGHNT and CDR2 YYREEE (reference sequence). DNA for the CDR3: TGTGCCAGCAGCTTGTGGTCTAGCGGGAGAAAGCAGTTCTTC. Protein sequence: CASSLWSSGRKQFF.

This chain links TRBV10-1 with TRBJ2-1; D uncertain. Germline-derived CDR1 and CDR2 are WNHNN and SYGVQD (reference sequence). V was trimmed by 6 bases and J by 8 bases, leaving 11 bases between them. The CDR3 is 12 amino acids. CDR3 nucleotides: TGCGCCAGCAGCGTCCAAGGCCATGAGCAGTTCTTC. This sequence encodes CASSVQGHEQFF.

This sequence joins TRBV6-1 and TRBJ2-2, with a weak D call TRBD1 (5 bases). CDR3 length: 14 amino acids. Germline CDR1 is MNHNS and CDR2 is SASEGT. Deletions cut 8 bases from V and 0 bases from J, with 10 bases between. For the CDR3, the DNA is TGTGCCAGCGGACACCTTTCGAACACCGGGGAGCTGTTTTTT. Protein product: CASGHLSNTGELFF.

This sequence joins TRBV6-1 and TRBJ1-5; D gene uncertain. The ends were cut back, 0 bases at V and 5 bases at J, with 5 bases in the middle. Germline CDR1 reads MNHNS; CDR2 reads SASEGT. The CDR3 is 13 amino acids. The CDR3 nucleotides are TGTGCCAGCAGTGAAGCGGGTGATCAGCCCCAGCATTTT. Its translation is CASSEAGDQPQHF.

The chain couples TRBV25-1 to TRBJ2-1; weak D call: TRBD2 (5 bases). Germline values: CDR1 MGHDK, CDR2 SYGVNS. Trimming took off 9 bases at V and 3 bases at J, with 15 bases between the two ends. This CDR3 is 14 amino acids long. The CDR3: CASVGRVNYNEQFF. The DNA for the CDR3 is TGTGCCAGTGTCGGGCGGGTGAACTACAATGAGCAGTTCTTC.

CDR3 amino acids: CASSRGSSPVDSYEQYF. As DNA, the CDR3 is TGCGCCAGCAGCAGGGGCTCCTCCCCGGTGGACAGCTACGAGCAGTACTTC. The chain has TRBV4-1 and TRBJ2-7; tentatively, D is TRBD1 (6 bases). The V end was cut by 5 bases, the J end by 3 bases, with 23 bases between. Germline CDR1 reads MGHRA; CDR2 reads YSYEKL. This CDR3 contains 17 residues.

This chain links TRBV7-8 with TRBJ1-4; TRBD1 matches at 7 bases. This CDR3 spans 15 amino acids. Germline assignment: CDR1 SGHVS and CDR2 FQNEAQ. The junction had 1 base not matched to a gene; V was cut back by 0 bases and J by 3 bases. The CDR3 loop is CASSLAGTANEKLFF. The CDR3, as DNA: TGTGCCAGCAGCTTAGCCGGGACAGCTAATGAAAAACTGTTTTTT.

This clone was seen a few times. The V gene is TRBV6-4, the J gene TRBJ1-1; TRBD1 agrees at 7 bases. CDR1 is MRHNA and CDR2 is SNTAGT in the germline V gene. The CDR3 is made up of 16 amino acids. V lost 2 bases to trimming and J lost 4 bases; unmatched junction nucleotides: 10. CDR3 coding DNA: TGTGCCAGCAGTGACGAAGGGGGCCGCGTCGGCACTGAAGCTTTCTTT. Translating it yields CASSDEGGRVGTEAFF.

The chain couples TRBV5-6 to TRBJ2-5; possibly TRBD2 for D (5 bases). The CDR3 loop spans 16 amino acids. V dropped 0 bases and J dropped 1 base, with 13 bases sitting between them. Germline assignment: CDR1 SGHDT and CDR2 YYEEEE. The CDR3 region is CASSLAWGALQETQYF. The CDR3 bases are TGTGCCAGCAGCTTGGCTTGGGGAGCGCTCCAAGAGACCCAGTACTTC.

The chain recombines TRBV7-4 with TRBJ2-7; D could derive from TRBD1 or TRBD2 (6 bases each). Germline CDR1 SGHVT, CDR2 SQSDAQ. The CDR3 is 16 residues long. The V and J ends lost 2 bases and 1 base respectively, with 15 bases between them. CDR3 region: CASSLWGARASYEQYF. The CDR3 nucleotides are TGTGCCAGCAGCTTATGGGGGGCGCGGGCTTCCTACGAGCAGTACTTC.

The chain has TRBV18 and TRBJ1-1, with D possibly being TRBD1 (6 bases). There are 13 residues in the CDR3. V shed 10 bases and J shed 5 bases, with 17 bases lying between them. Germline loops: CDR1 KGHSH, CDR2 LQKENI. The CDR3 loop is CATLQGRGTEAFF. CDR3 coding DNA: TGTGCCACTCTACAGGGAAGGGGGACTGAAGCTTTCTTT. Complete variable domain (other parts from reference TRBV18 and TRBJ1-1): NAGVMQNPRHLVRRRGQEARLRCSPMKGHSHVYWYRQLPEEGLKFMVYLQKENIIDESGMPKERFSAEFPKEGPSILRIQQVVRGDSAAYFCATLQGRGTEAFFGQGTRLTVV.

The CDR3: CASSSGGTSESQYF. The CDR3 DNA sequence: TGCGCCAGCAGCTCCGGAGGGACTAGCGAGTCCCAGTACTTC. The chain joins TRBV5-1 to TRBJ2-5, with 10 bases identical to TRBD2. Germline CDR1 and CDR2: SGHRS and YFSETQ. V gave up 3 bases and J gave up 9 bases; unmatched junction bases: 8. CDR3 length equals 14 residues.

The rearrangement uses TRBV28 and TRBJ2-1; TRBD1 agrees at 9 bases. This CDR3 region has 15 residues. V shed 5 bases and J 7 bases; nucleotides not matched to a gene: 9. Germline CDR1 and CDR2: MDHEN and SYDVKM. The chain's CDR3 is CASSHGTGSLNEQFF. The CDR3 nucleotides are TGTGCCAGCAGTCACGGGACAGGGTCGTTGAATGAGCAGTTCTTC.

The gene calls are TRBV6-5 and TRBJ1-3; D not resolved. This CDR3 is 13 amino acids long. V lost 9 bases, J lost 4 bases, and 13 bases lay in between. The germline CDR1 and CDR2 sequences are MNHEY and SVGAGI. CDR3 region: CASAERLGNTIYF. The CDR3 nucleotides read TGTGCCAGTGCCGAGCGTTTGGGAAACACCATATATTTT.

This rearrangement joins TRBV28 to TRBJ2-5; no firm D call. V shed 5 bases and J shed 4 bases, with 11 bases lying between them. Germline loops: CDR1 MDHEN, CDR2 SYDVKM. This CDR3 has 13 amino acids. The CDR3 protein is CASSPSALETQYF. The CDR3 DNA reads TGTGCCAGCAGTCCCTCGGCCTTAGAGACCCAGTACTTC.

The rearrangement uses TRBV5-4 and TRBJ2-7, with TRBD1 matching over 8 bases. The germline V gene has CDR1 SGHNT and CDR2 YYREEE (reference sequence). The J segment lost 6 bases and the V segment lost 4 bases, leaving 9 bases of the junction unmatched. The CDR3 sequence is 14 residues long. For the CDR3, the DNA is TGTGCCAGCAGCCTCCGGACAGGGTGGGTCGAGCAGTACTTC. Residues: CASSLRTGWVEQYF.

The chain carries TRBV11-2 and TRBJ1-2; TRBD1 is a possible D gene (5 bases). The CDR3 length is 14 residues. CDR1 is SGHAT, CDR2 FQNNGV, per germline. Trimming left V 1 base short and J 8 bases short, with 14 bases between. The CDR3 reads CASSLGSGVSGYTF. The CDR3 coding sequence is TGTGCCAGCAGCTTAGGATCGGGGGTTTCGGGCTACACCTTC.